This TCR beta chain was recovered during a study of a mutant IDH1 vaccine in newly diagnosed glioma. Study-wide results and limits: Any relationship between pseudoprogression and changes in top peripheral T cell clonotypes seemed absent. Immune responses arising from the vaccine appeared in just under 95% of patients.

The CDR3 totals 13 residues. CDR1 SGHRS and CDR2 YFSETQ come from the germline V gene. V trimming: 3 bases; J trimming: 8 bases; junction bases outside the gene matches: 5. The table came from immunoSEQ multiplex PCR; TCRdb's copy has only in-frame clones and leaves some out. The sample holds more than 20,000 clones, approximately 91% seen once. The time point denotes: baseline, week 1 (first vaccination visit). The treatment was: pre-vaccination baseline after standard-of-care therapy. Donor diagnoses consisted of new WHO grade 3 or 4 IDH1-mutant, ATRX-lost astrocytomas. Details on this clone: Its antigen is currently unknown.

The sequence derives from a young man with glioma. The sequences come from PBMCs, collected from a glioma patient treated with radiotherapy, temozolomide or both. The chain joins TRBV5-1 to TRBJ1-1; TRBD1 aligns across 9 bases. The CDR3 protein is CASSYRDREEAFF. The CDR3 DNA reads TGCGCCAGCAGCTATCGGGACAGGGAAGAAGCTTTCTTT. The full variable domain, completed using reference TRBV5-1 and TRBJ1-1, is KAGVTQTPRYLIKTRGQQVTLSCSPISGHRSVSWYQQTPGQGLQFLFEYFSETQRNKGNFPGRFSGRQFSNSRSEMNVSTLELGDSALYLCASSYRDREEAFFGQGTRLTVV.